These 22 T cell receptor beta chains share one sample of origin, sequenced in a study of control samples from healthy donors and cancer patients. Method: immunoSEQ multiplex PCR; TCRdb's copy keeps in-frame clones and lacks some. Here the sample spans around 100,000 clones, about 88% being singletons. The sample was blood. The source is a woman aged 50 to 65 in good health.

This sequence joins TRBV7-7 and TRBJ2-2; 7 nucleotides agree with TRBD1. The germline CDR1 and CDR2 sequences are SSHAT and FNYEAQ (reference sequence). With 5 bases clipped from V and 3 bases from J, the junction kept 0 bases outside the gene matches. CDR3 size: 13 residues. CDR3 DNA sequence: TGTGCCAGCAGCGACAGGGACACCGGGGAGCTGTTTTTT. Residues: CASSDRDTGELFF.

V and J are TRBV7-2 and TRBJ2-1; no clear D gene. Trimming stripped 6 bases from V and 5 bases from J, with 17 bases between. Per the germline V gene, CDR1 is SGHTA and CDR2 is FQGNSA. The CDR3 is 15 amino acids. CDR3 coding DNA: TGTGCCAGCAGAGCACGGGCGATGCTCGACAATGAGCAGTTCTTC. Protein product: CASRARAMLDNEQFF. The full variable domain, in which reference TRBV7-2 and TRBJ2-1 provide the parts outside the CDR3, is GAGVSQSPSNKVTEKGKDVELRCDPISGHTALYWYRQSLGQGLEFLIYFQGNSAPDKSGLPSDRFSAERTGGSVSTLTIQRTQQEDSAVYLCASRARAMLDNEQFFGPGTRLTVL.

V usage is TRBV7-8 and J usage is TRBJ2-1; 8 positions match TRBD2. The V gene's germline CDR1 is SGHVS and CDR2 FQNEAQ. The CDR3 extends over 16 amino acids. The V segment lost 6 bases and the J segment 4 bases; nucleotides outside the gene matches: 11. Here the CDR3 reads CASRILATSGYNEQFF. The CDR3 DNA reads as TGTGCCAGCAGGATTTTGGCCACTAGCGGATACAATGAGCAGTTCTTC.

The CDR3 DNA follows: TGTGCCAGCAGCAAAGGGGATATGAGCGGGGGGGCCGATGAGCAGTTCTTC. Protein product: CASSKGDMSGGADEQFF. V gene TRBV21-1 combines with J gene TRBJ2-1; the D call TRBD2 from the table was never checked on the DNA. TRBV21-1 is a pseudogene. The CDR3 covers 17 residues.

This chain uses TRBV4-1 with TRBJ2-7; 10 bases agree with TRBD1. The germline V gene has CDR1 MGHRA and CDR2 YSYEKL. The CDR3 consists of 13 residues. V dropped 1 base and J dropped 6; count of bases not matched to a gene: 0. The CDR3 here is CASSQGDRGEQYF. The CDR3, as DNA: TGCGCCAGCAGCCAAGGGGACAGGGGCGAGCAGTACTTC.

The CDR3 spells CASSVATVAEGGNEQFF. The CDR3 region has the DNA TGTGCCAGCAGCGTAGCTACGGTAGCGGAGGGGGGGAATGAGCAGTTCTTC. The rearrangement links TRBV9 to TRBJ2-1; possibly TRBD2 for D (7 bases). V lost 0 bases and J lost 7, with 20 bases in between. This CDR3 comprises 17 residues. Germline-derived CDR1 and CDR2 are SGDLS and YYNGEE.

This chain connects TRBV7-6 to TRBJ2-7; D possibly corresponds to TRBD1 (6 bases). V was cut by 5 bases and J by 6 bases, with 14 bases left in between. Germline V gives CDR1 SGHVS, CDR2 FNYEAQ. CDR3 length equals 13 residues. Here the CDR3 reads CASSPPAGAEQYF. The CDR3 coding sequence is TGTGCCAGCAGCCCCCCCGCAGGGGCCGAGCAGTACTTC.

This clone occurred once. The chain carries TRBV19 and TRBJ1-1; no definite D call. Trimming cost V 7 bases and J 0 bases, with 9 bases left between them. The CDR3 spans 13 residues. The germline V gene encodes CDR1 LNHDA and CDR2 SQIVND (reference sequence). The DNA of the CDR3 is TGTGCCAGTACTCGGGCGGTGAACACTGAAGCTTTCTTT. Translating it yields CASTRAVNTEAFF.

In DNA, the CDR3 is TGTGCCACCCCCCTATGGAGGTCTGGGGCCAACGTCCTGACTTTC. This sequence encodes CATPLWRSGANVLTF. This sequence joins TRBV11-2 and TRBJ2-6; D might be TRBD2 (5 bases). The V end was cut by 10 bases, the J end by 1 base, with 14 bases between. The CDR3 consists of 15 residues. CDR1 and CDR2 from the germline V gene are SGHAT and FQNNGV.

This chain joins TRBV7-9 and TRBJ1-1, with D tentatively TRBD1 (6 bases). CDR1 is SEHNR and CDR2 is FQNEAQ in the germline V gene (reference sequence). The CDR3 is made up of 13 amino acids. The V gene lost 1 base and the J gene lost 4 bases, with 7 bases spanning the gap. CDR3 sequence: CASSLEGGTEAFF. For the CDR3, the DNA is TGTGCCAGCAGCTTAGAAGGGGGCACTGAAGCTTTCTTT. The full variable domain, rest sourced from reference TRBV7-9 and TRBJ1-1, is DTGVSQNPRHKITKRGQNVTFRCDPISEHNRLYWYRQTLGQGPEFLTYFQNEAQLEKSRLLSDRFSAERPKGSFSTLEIQRTEQGDSAMYLCASSLEGGTEAFFGQGTRLTVV.

This clone has a single count. The chain uses TRBV9 and TRBJ2-3, with TRBD2 matching 9 bases. Germline V gene sequence: CDR1 SGDLS, CDR2 YYNGEE. The length of the CDR3 is 15 residues. The V gene end was trimmed by 4 bases and the J gene end by 3 bases; junction bases not matched to a gene: 6. The CDR3 spells CASSFTSGLTDTQYF. CDR3 nucleotide sequence: TGTGCCAGCAGCTTTACTAGCGGGTTAACAGATACGCAGTATTTT.

The rearrangement links TRBV10-1 to TRBJ2-1, with 11 bases fitting TRBD2. The J segment lost 4 bases and the V segment lost 5 bases, leaving 4 bases of the junction unmatched. This CDR3 contains 15 residues. CDR1 and CDR2 (germline): WNHNN, SYGVQD (reference sequence). The CDR3 loop reads CASSPSGGQYNEQFF. DNA for the CDR3: TGCGCCAGCAGTCCTAGCGGGGGGCAGTACAATGAGCAGTTCTTC.

This clone was recorded only once. Other DNA sequences in the sample encode the same CDR3. The chain links TRBV9 to TRBJ2-5; 8 positions agree with TRBD2. V shed 0 bases and J 4 bases; nucleotides not matched to a gene: 2. The CDR3 has 14 amino acids. In germline, CDR1 is SGDLS, CDR2 YYNGEE. The DNA of the CDR3 is TGTGCCAGCAGCGTAGCGGGAGGGGCAGAGACCCAGTACTTC. Translating it yields CASSVAGGAETQYF. The full variable domain, with the rest looked up from reference TRBV9 and TRBJ2-5, is DSGVTQTPKHLITATGQRVTLRCSPRSGDLSVYWYQQSLDQGLQFLIQYYNGEERAKGNILERFSAQQFPDLHSELNLSSLELGDSALYFCASSVAGGAETQYFGPGTRLLVL.

The chain uses TRBV6-5 and TRBJ2-7; D might be TRBD1 (6 bases). The V gene's germline CDR1 is MNHEY and CDR2 SVGAGI. The CDR3 spans 14 residues. Deletions cut 2 bases from V and 4 bases from J, with 12 bases between. CDR3 nucleotides: TGTGCCAGCAGTTACGCCAGGGGTTCGTACGAGCAGTACGTC. Residues: CASSYARGSYEQYV.

V is TRBV19 and J is TRBJ2-7, with TRBD2 matching over 8 bases. V shed 5 bases, J shed 6 bases, and the junction held 15 bases outside the gene matches. Germline values: CDR1 LNHDA, CDR2 SQIVND (reference sequence). The CDR3 loop spans 16 amino acids. The CDR3 DNA follows: TGTGCCAGTAGTCCGTCGAGGGCGGGGGGTTTTGGCGAGCAGTACGTC. Amino acids: CASSPSRAGGFGEQYV.

This sequence joins TRBV24-1 and TRBJ2-3; D possibly uses TRBD1 or TRBD2 (5 bases each). Trimming cost V 1 base and J 4 bases, with 14 bases left between them. The germline V gene encodes CDR1 KGHDR and CDR2 SFDVKD. The CDR3 has 16 amino acids. The CDR3, as DNA: TGTGCCACCAGTGATTTAGCAGGGAGAGGACCAGATACGCAGTATTTT. This sequence encodes CATSDLAGRGPDTQYF.

The chain employs TRBV7-9 and TRBJ2-3; 9 bases agree with TRBD1. The CDR3 length is 16 residues. V was clipped by 4 bases and J by 1 base; unmatched bases: 6. Germline assignment: CDR1 SEHNR and CDR2 FQNEAQ (reference sequence). CDR3 DNA sequence: TGTGCCAGCAGCTCTTATGGGGACAGGGGCACAGATACGCAGTATTTT. Protein sequence: CASSSYGDRGTDTQYF.

The CDR3 loop is CASSLAIGPYSNQPQHF. The CDR3 coding sequence is TGTGCCAGCAGCTTAGCGATCGGTCCGTATAGCAATCAGCCCCAGCATTTT. The chain has TRBV7-9 and TRBJ1-5; D remains ambiguous. Germline V gives CDR1 SEHNR, CDR2 FQNEAQ (reference sequence). This CDR3 contains 17 residues. The V and J ends lost 0 bases and 0 bases respectively, with 12 bases between them.

The count of this clone is one. This chain connects TRBV9 to TRBJ1-2, with 8 bases lining up with TRBD1. CDR1 SGDLS and CDR2 YYNGEE come from the germline V gene. The V gene end was trimmed by 0 bases and the J gene end by 0 bases; junction bases not matched to a gene: 4. This CDR3 comprises 16 residues. In DNA form, the CDR3 reads TGTGCCAGCAGCGTAGGGCAGGGACAGGCTAACTATGGCTACACCTTC. Translated, it gives CASSVGQGQANYGYTF.

V is TRBV7-3 and J is TRBJ2-1; D remains ambiguous. The V end was cut by 5 bases, the J end by 10 bases, with 15 bases between. The CDR3 sequence is 13 residues long. The germline CDR1 and CDR2 sequences are SGHTA and FQGTGA. The CDR3 reads CASSPTVGHEQFF. Here the CDR3 DNA reads TGTGCCAGCAGCCCCACCGTGGGCCACGAGCAGTTCTTC.

The chain employs TRBV6-5 and TRBJ1-2; D is undetermined. The CDR3 has 11 residues. In germline, CDR1 is MNHEY, CDR2 SVGAGI. Trimming took off 6 bases at V and 8 bases at J, with 10 bases between the two ends. The CDR3 region has the DNA TGTGCCAGCAGAAGGGTCATGGGCTACACCTTC. It is translated as CASRRVMGYTF.

The chain uses TRBV7-3 and TRBJ1-6; no firm D call. Germline CDR1 is SGHTA and CDR2 is FQGTGA. The CDR3 length is 15 residues. Trimming stripped 2 bases from V and 6 bases from J, with 11 bases between. CDR3 sequence: CASSLVGGFNSPLHF. The CDR3 bases are TGTGCCAGCAGCTTAGTCGGAGGTTTTAATTCACCCCTCCACTTT.